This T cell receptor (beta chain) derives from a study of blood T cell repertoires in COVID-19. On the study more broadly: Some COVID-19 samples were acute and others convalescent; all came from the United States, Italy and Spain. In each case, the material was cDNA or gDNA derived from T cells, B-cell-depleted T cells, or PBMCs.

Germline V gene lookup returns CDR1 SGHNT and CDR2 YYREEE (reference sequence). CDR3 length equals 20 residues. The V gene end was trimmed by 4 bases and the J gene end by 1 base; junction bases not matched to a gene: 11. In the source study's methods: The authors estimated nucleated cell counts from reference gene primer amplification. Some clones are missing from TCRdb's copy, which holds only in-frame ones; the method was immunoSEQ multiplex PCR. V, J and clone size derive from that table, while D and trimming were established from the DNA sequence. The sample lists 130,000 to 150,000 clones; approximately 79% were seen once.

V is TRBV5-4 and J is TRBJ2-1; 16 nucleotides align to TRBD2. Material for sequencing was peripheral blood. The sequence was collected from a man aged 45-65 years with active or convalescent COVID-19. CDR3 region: CASSPSQGTSGRGSYNEQFF. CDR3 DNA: TGTGCCAGCAGCCCCTCGCAGGGGACTAGCGGGAGGGGATCCTACAATGAGCAGTTCTTC.